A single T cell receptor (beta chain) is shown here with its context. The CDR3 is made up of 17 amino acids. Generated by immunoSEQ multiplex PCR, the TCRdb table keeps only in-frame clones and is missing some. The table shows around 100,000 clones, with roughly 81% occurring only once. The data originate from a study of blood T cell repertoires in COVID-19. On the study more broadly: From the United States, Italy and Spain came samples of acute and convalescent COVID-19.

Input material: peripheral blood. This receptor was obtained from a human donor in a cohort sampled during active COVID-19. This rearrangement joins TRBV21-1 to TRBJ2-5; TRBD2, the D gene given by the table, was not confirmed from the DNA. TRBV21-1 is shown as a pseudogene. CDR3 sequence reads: CASSKFGVAGVLETQYF. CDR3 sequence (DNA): TGTGCCAGCAGCAAATTCGGAGTAGCGGGAGTGCTTGAGACCCAGTACTTC.